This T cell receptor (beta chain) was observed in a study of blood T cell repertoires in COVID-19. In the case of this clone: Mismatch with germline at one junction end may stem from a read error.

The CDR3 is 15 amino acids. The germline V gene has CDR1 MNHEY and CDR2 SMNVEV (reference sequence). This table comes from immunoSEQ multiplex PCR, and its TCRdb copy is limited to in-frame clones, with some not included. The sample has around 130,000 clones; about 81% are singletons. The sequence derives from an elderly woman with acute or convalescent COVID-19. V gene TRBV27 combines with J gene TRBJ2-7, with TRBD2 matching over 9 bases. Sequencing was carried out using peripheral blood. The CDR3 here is CATSLRLAGIYEQYF. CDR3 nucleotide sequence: TGTGCCACCAGTTTAAGGCTAGCGGGAATTTACGAGCAGTACTTC.